A single sample gave rise to the 28 T cell receptor beta chains below, sequenced in a study of cytomegalovirus exposure and HLA in healthy donors. Some clones are missing from TCRdb's copy, which holds only in-frame ones; the method was immunoSEQ multiplex PCR. The top ten hold about 2.3% of the sample, which has approximately 150,000 clones, just under 85% seen once. Sequenced sample: PBMCs. These receptors all stem from a young man in good health and CMV-seropositive.

The V gene is TRBV9, the J gene TRBJ1-4; 8 positions agree with TRBD1. The CDR3 runs 15 residues. V shed 6 bases, J shed 8 bases, and the junction held 12 bases outside the gene matches. Per germline, CDR1 SGDLS and CDR2 YYNGEE. The CDR3 sequence is CASNPRGQRTEKLFF. CDR3 bases: TGTGCCAGCAACCCCAGGGGGCAAAGAACGGAAAAACTGTTTTTT.

This clone has just one count. V gene TRBV7-2 combines with J gene TRBJ2-5, with D hard to call. The CDR3 has 14 residues. Germline lookup yields CDR1 SGHTA and CDR2 FQGNSA. V lost 1 base, J lost 4 bases, and 10 bases lay in between. CDR3 nucleotide sequence: TGTGCCAGCAGCTTAGGTAGTACGCCAGAGACCCAGTACTTC. Translating gives CASSLGSTPETQYF.

This rearrangement joins TRBV7-9 to TRBJ2-6, with D uncertain. The CDR3 consists of 13 residues. Germline CDR1 and CDR2: SEHNR and FQNEAQ (reference sequence). The ends were cut back, 5 bases at V and 2 bases at J, with 4 bases in the middle. The DNA for the CDR3 is TGTGCCAGCAGCCTCCCTGGGGCCAACGTCCTGACTTTC. This encodes CASSLPGANVLTF.

This chain joins TRBV7-8 and TRBJ2-7; TRBD1 aligns across 9 bases. Germline V gives CDR1 SGHVS, CDR2 FQNEAQ. Germline trimming cut 0 bases from V and 5 bases from J; bases unmatched to any gene: 5. This CDR3 contains 15 residues. The CDR3 nucleotides read TGTGCCAGCAGCTTAGCATCACAGGGGGCCGACGAGCAGTACTTC. Protein: CASSLASQGADEQYF.

The chain combines TRBV7-9 with TRBJ2-7, with 11 bases matching TRBD1. The trim removed 1 base at V and 3 bases at J, leaving 5 bases unmatched. This CDR3 contains 16 residues. Germline V CDR1 and CDR2: SEHNR, FQNEAQ (reference sequence). The CDR3 reads CASSLVRDRGYYEQYF. The CDR3 nucleotides are TGTGCCAGCAGCTTAGTCCGGGACAGGGGGTACTACGAGCAGTACTTC.

The chain couples TRBV7-6 to TRBJ2-2, with 8 bases identical to TRBD1. V was pared by 7 bases and J by 1 base, with 8 bases of the junction left unmatched. This CDR3 comprises 16 residues. Germline V gene sequence: CDR1 SGHVS, CDR2 FNYEAQ. CDR3 in amino acids: CASTLSGTGNTGELFF. The CDR3 DNA reads as TGTGCCAGCACCCTCTCAGGGACAGGGAACACCGGGGAGCTGTTTTTT.

The CDR3 loop is CASSSPKTGEETQYF. For the CDR3, the DNA is TGTGCCAGCAGCTCACCTAAGACAGGGGAAGAGACCCAGTACTTC. The V gene is TRBV11-2, the J gene TRBJ2-5; 8 bases fit TRBD1. The germline CDR1 and CDR2 sequences are SGHAT and FQNNGV. V shed 4 bases, J shed 3 bases, and the junction held 7 bases outside the gene matches. There are 15 residues in the CDR3.

As to this clone: The junction departs from the called germline gene at one end, perhaps through a read error. The chain is built from TRBV4-3 and TRBJ2-3; D remains unclear. This CDR3 has 13 residues. The germline V gene has CDR1 LGHNA and CDR2 YSLEER. CDR3: CASSQDFTDTQYF. CDR3 bases: TGCGCCAGCAGCCAAGACTTCACAGATACGCAATATTTT.

The V call is TRBV4-3, the J call TRBJ1-3; the D gene is possibly TRBD1 (5 bases). The CDR3 is made up of 14 amino acids. Trimming removed 4 bases at V and 0 bases at J, with 7 bases between. Germline loops: CDR1 LGHNA, CDR2 YSLEER. The CDR3 region is CASSPTDSGNTIYF. CDR3 DNA: TGCGCCAGCAGCCCGACAGACTCTGGAAACACCATATATTTT.

The CDR3 sequence: CASQSKAGPSYEQYF. For the CDR3, the DNA is TGTGCCAGCCAAAGCAAGGCAGGGCCCTCCTACGAGCAGTACTTC. V usage is TRBV9 and J usage is TRBJ2-7; TRBD1 might be the D (5 bases). There are 15 residues in the CDR3. The V end lost 7 bases, the J end lost 0 bases, and 17 bases lay between the germline ends. CDR1 SGDLS and CDR2 YYNGEE come from the germline V gene.

V and J are TRBV7-2 and TRBJ1-6; D may be TRBD1 (5 bases). V dropped 2 bases and J dropped 3 bases, with 17 bases sitting between them. Germline CDR1 reads SGHTA; CDR2 reads FQGNSA. The CDR3 runs 18 residues. The CDR3 sequence is CASSLRGGGGDYNSPLHF. DNA for the CDR3: TGTGCCAGCAGCTTAAGAGGCGGGGGGGGTGACTATAATTCACCCCTCCACTTT.

The V call is TRBV27, the J call TRBJ2-3; tentatively, D is TRBD2 (6 bases). CDR3 size: 14 residues. V was pared by 7 bases and J by 0 bases, with 11 bases between. Germline assignment: CDR1 MNHEY and CDR2 SMNVEV (reference sequence). This chain's CDR3 is CASTGLASTDTQYF. DNA for the CDR3: TGTGCCAGCACGGGCCTAGCGAGCACAGATACGCAGTATTTT.

The V gene is TRBV7-2, the J gene TRBJ1-2; possibly TRBD1 for D (5 bases). CDR1 and CDR2 (germline): SGHTA, FQGNSA. This CDR3 is 15 amino acids long. With 1 base removed from V and 6 bases from J, the gap between germline ends came to 15 bases. CDR3 coding DNA: TGTGCCAGCAGCTTAGATCCTACTGGGGCCGATGGCTACACCTTC. Translation gives CASSLDPTGADGYTF.

This chain connects TRBV5-1 to TRBJ1-2; weak D call: TRBD1 (6 bases). V lost 0 bases and J lost 6, with 18 bases in between. This CDR3 spans 16 amino acids. The germline CDR1 and CDR2 sequences are SGHRS and YFSETQ. The chain's CDR3 is CASSLAFSGGGDGYTF. The CDR3 DNA sequence: TGCGCCAGCAGCTTGGCTTTTAGCGGGGGCGGCGATGGCTACACCTTC.

This clone has a single count. The rearrangement links TRBV10-3 to TRBJ1-1; 8 bases agree with TRBD1. Per germline, CDR1 ENHRY and CDR2 SYGVKD. J was trimmed by 0 bases and V by 10 bases; bases with no gene match: 4. The CDR3 is made up of 13 amino acids. CDR3 nucleotides: TGTGCCACAGGGGGCGAATTGAACACTGAAGCTTTCTTT. Protein: CATGGELNTEAFF.

The genes are TRBV6-1 and TRBJ1-4; perhaps TRBD1 as D (6 bases). The germline V gene encodes CDR1 MNHNS and CDR2 SASEGT. The length of the CDR3 is 12 residues. Trimming stripped 5 bases from V and 7 bases from J, with 8 bases between. As DNA, the CDR3 is TGTGCCAGCAGTCGGACAGCTGAAAAACTGTTTTTT. It encodes CASSRTAEKLFF.

This clone has only a few counts. The genes are TRBV5-6 and TRBJ1-6, with 9 bases aligning to TRBD1. The CDR3 is 12 residues long. The germline CDR1 and CDR2 sequences are SGHDT and YYEEEE. V gave up 9 bases and J gave up 7 bases; unmatched junction bases: 2. CDR3 DNA: TGTGCCACCGGACAGGGGAATTCACCCCTCCACTTT. This gives the protein CATGQGNSPLHF.

The chain joins TRBV2 to TRBJ2-7, with TRBD2 identical over 8 bases. CDR1 is SNHLY, CDR2 FYNNEI, per germline. The CDR3 extends over 16 amino acids. Unmatched junction bases numbered 16, after V lost 6 bases and J lost 6 bases. The CDR3 loop is CASSRGGESIGREQYF. CDR3 nucleotide sequence: TGTGCCAGCAGCCGGGGGGGGGAGTCCATCGGGCGCGAGCAGTACTTC.

V and J are TRBV7-2 and TRBJ2-2, with D perhaps TRBD1 (5 bases). CDR3 length equals 16 residues. The V end was cut by 5 bases, the J end by 4 bases, with 17 bases between. CDR1 SGHTA and CDR2 FQGNSA come from the germline V gene. This chain's CDR3 is CASSGRRQRPTGELFF. For the CDR3, the DNA is TGTGCCAGCAGCGGACGAAGACAGCGACCCACCGGGGAGCTGTTTTTT.

This chain uses TRBV7-9 with TRBJ1-6, with D tentatively TRBD1 (6 bases). There are 17 residues in the CDR3. The germline V gene has CDR1 SEHNR and CDR2 FQNEAQ (reference sequence). V lost 1 base to trimming and J lost 5 bases, with 15 bases between them. The DNA of the CDR3 is TGTGCCAGCAGCTTAGGGCAGGGGAAAAACGATAATTCACCCCTCCACTTT. It specifies CASSLGQGKNDNSPLHF.

The gene calls are TRBV4-3 and TRBJ1-1; D may be TRBD1 (5 bases). Germline CDR1 and CDR2: LGHNA and YSLEER. The CDR3 contains 16 residues. V dropped 0 bases and J dropped 1 base, with 12 bases sitting between them. CDR3: CASSQDARQKNTEAFF. The CDR3 DNA is TGCGCCAGCAGCCAAGACGCCCGACAGAAGAACACTGAAGCTTTCTTT.

The chain carries TRBV7-2 and TRBJ2-1; TRBD2 might be the D (6 bases). Between the trimmed V and J ends, which lost 10 bases and 3 bases, there was a span of 13 bases. From germline, CDR1 is SGHTA and CDR2 FQGNSA. The CDR3 is 13 residues long. Here the CDR3 reads CATLRTNYNEQFF. CDR3 DNA: TGTGCCACCCTCCGGACTAACTACAATGAGCAGTTCTTC.

The chain recombines TRBV5-1 with TRBJ2-5, with a tentative D call TRBD1 (6 bases). From germline, CDR1 is SGHRS and CDR2 YFSETQ. Trimming pared 2 bases from V and 5 bases from J, leaving 13 bases between. The CDR3 is 14 residues long. CDR3 amino acids: CASSLGGLGETQYF. The CDR3, as DNA: TGCGCCAGCAGCTTAGGGGGTTTGGGGGAGACCCAGTACTTC. Supplemented by reference TRBV5-1 and TRBJ2-5, the full variable domain reads KAGVTQTPRYLIKTRGQQVTLSCSPISGHRSVSWYQQTPGQGLQFLFEYFSETQRNKGNFPGRFSGRQFSNSRSEMNVSTLELGDSALYLCASSLGGLGETQYFGPGTRLLVL.

DNA of the CDR3: TGTGCCAGCAGCCGAGGGGGGGGTGATGAGACCCAGTACTTC. It is translated as CASSRGGGDETQYF. The rearrangement links TRBV7-2 to TRBJ2-5; possible D gene TRBD2, 7 bases. The CDR3 consists of 14 residues. In germline, CDR1 is SGHTA, CDR2 FQGNSA. V was trimmed by 5 bases and J by 5 bases, leaving 15 bases between them.

The chain recombines TRBV7-6 with TRBJ1-1; 8 nucleotides line up with TRBD1. The V gene's germline CDR1 is SGHVS and CDR2 FNYEAQ. The length of the CDR3 is 18 residues. V shed 0 bases and J 0 bases; nucleotides not matched to a gene: 9. The CDR3 DNA reads TGTGCCAGCAGCTTAGCGGAAACAGGGGGGCACATGAACACTGAAGCTTTCTTT. The encoded protein is CASSLAETGGHMNTEAFF.

The V call is TRBV6-6, the J call TRBJ2-7, with 8 bases that match TRBD2. Losses at the gene ends were 8 bases for V and 6 bases for J; bases not matched to a gene: 9. Germline V CDR1 and CDR2: MNHNY, SVGAGI (reference sequence). The CDR3 is 13 amino acids. The CDR3 sequence is CASSGGMSSEQYF. For the CDR3, the DNA is TGTGCCAGCTCGGGGGGGATGTCTAGCGAGCAGTACTTC.

This chain connects TRBV19 to TRBJ2-2; 10 nucleotides match TRBD1. From germline, CDR1 is LNHDA and CDR2 SQIVND (reference sequence). Trimming took 4 bases from V and 3 from J; bases not matched to a gene: 2. The CDR3 extends over 15 amino acids. CDR3 in DNA: TGTGCCAGTAGTAGGGGACAGGGGCACACCGGGGAGCTGTTTTTT. This encodes CASSRGQGHTGELFF.

In this sample, this clone turned up a few times. The V call is TRBV9, the J call TRBJ2-3; D is ambiguous. The V end lost 0 bases, the J end lost 2 bases, and 7 bases lay between the germline ends. The CDR3 covers 14 residues. Looked up from germline, CDR1 is SGDLS and CDR2 is YYNGEE. The CDR3 nucleotides are TGTGCCAGCAGCGTAGGGCCAGTCACAGATACGCAGTATTTT. Residues: CASSVGPVTDTQYF.